The 19 T cell receptor beta chains given below trace back to one sample, sequenced in a study of identical twins. Each CDR3 protein gets one entry after TCRdb re-called the 5' RACE reads with MiXCR. In the table there are 250,000 or so distinct CDR3 sequences, about 7.3% of which are singletons. The same sample was also studied in work on yellow fever vaccine responses in identical twins.

Sequenced input: memory (CD45RO+) T cells sorted from blood. The receptors derive from a woman aged 18-29 years in good health.

This clonotype showed up just a few times. The CDR3 here is CASSRTRGNTGELFF. The CDR3 DNA is TGTGCCAGCAGCCGGACTAGGGGAAACACCGGGGAGCTGTTTTTT. This rearrangement joins TRBV6-1 to TRBJ2-2; 7 bases map to TRBD2. V shed 6 bases and J 2 bases; nucleotides not matched to a gene: 6. The germline gives CDR1 MNHNS, CDR2 SASEGT. The CDR3 runs to 15 residues.

In this sample, this clonotype turned up many times. DNA for the CDR3: TGCAGCGTTGAAGATTCTATACCGTATGGCTACACCTTC. Translating gives CSVEDSIPYGYTF. The J gene is TRBJ1-2, the V gene TRBV29-1; D is uncertain. CDR1 is SQVTM and CDR2 is ANQGSEA in the germline V gene. V lost 0 bases and J lost 5, with 10 bases in between. The CDR3 consists of 13 residues.

The chain has TRBV28 and TRBJ2-1; no firm D call. The CDR3 totals 12 residues. Trimming shortened V by 6 bases and J by 8 bases, and 11 bases separated the two germline ends. CDR1 is MDHEN, CDR2 SYDVKM, per germline. Here the CDR3 DNA reads TGTGCCAGCAGCCCCTTAGCATATGAGCAGTTCTTC. Translating gives CASSPLAYEQFF.

In its sample, this clonotype was seen once. The junction and the germline gene differ at one end; a read error may be behind it. The chain employs TRBV5-5 and TRBJ2-3; D perhaps matches TRBD2 (5 bases). The CDR3 sequence is 13 residues long. Germline CDR1 and CDR2: SGHKS and YYEKEE (reference sequence). CDR3 loop: CAISPGIEYTQYF. The DNA of the CDR3 is TGTGCCATCAGCCCCGGGATCGAATATACGCAGTATTTT.

This clonotype was observed at least ten times. This chain links TRBV3-1 with TRBJ2-1; TRBD2 matches 9 bases. Losses at the gene ends were 0 bases for V and 4 bases for J; bases not matched to a gene: 4. CDR3 size: 16 residues. Looked up from germline, CDR1 is LGHDT and CDR2 is YNNKEL (reference sequence). The CDR3 region is CASSQDLAGWYNEQFF. CDR3 coding DNA: TGTGCCAGCAGCCAAGACCTAGCGGGATGGTACAATGAGCAGTTCTTC.

The sample holds many counts of this clonotype. The chain employs TRBV5-1 and TRBJ1-1; D may be TRBD1 (5 bases). V was trimmed by 2 bases and J by 0 bases, leaving 14 bases between them. CDR3 length: 16 residues. Germline CDR1 reads SGHRS; CDR2 reads YFSETQ. The DNA of the CDR3 is TGCGCCAGCAGCTTTAGGAGACAGACCATGAACACTGAAGCTTTCTTT. This sequence encodes CASSFRRQTMNTEAFF.

This clonotype was recorded many times. V and J are TRBV29-1 and TRBJ1-1; possibly TRBD1 for D (5 bases). The CDR3 loop spans 12 amino acids. The germline gives CDR1 SQVTM, CDR2 ANQGSEA. Trimming removed 4 bases from V and 5 bases from J, with 11 bases in between. The CDR3 protein is CSVVSGRTEAFF. In DNA, the CDR3 is TGCAGCGTTGTTTCAGGGAGGACTGAAGCTTTCTTT.

This clonotype was counted many times. The rearrangement links TRBV12-3 or TRBV12-4 to TRBJ2-7; D ambiguous. V was trimmed by 1 base and J by 4 bases, leaving 8 bases between them. The CDR3 is 13 residues long. The CDR3 DNA reads TGTGCCAGCAGTTTAGGTCGAGTGTACGAGCAGTACTTC. Residues: CASSLGRVYEQYF.

This clonotype was counted many times. CDR3 sequence: CASRGGTVSYEQYV. CDR3 in DNA: TGTGCCAGCAGGGGGGGGACTGTTTCCTACGAGCAGTACGTC. V gene TRBV2 combines with J gene TRBJ2-7; 7 nucleotides line up with TRBD2. The V gene's germline CDR1 is SNHLY and CDR2 FYNNEI. This CDR3 has 14 residues. The J segment lost 1 base and the V segment lost 6 bases, leaving 6 bases of the junction unmatched.

This clonotype was counted only a few times. The J gene is TRBJ2-2, the V gene TRBV5-6; a weak D match, TRBD1 (6 bases). Germline-derived CDR1 and CDR2 are SGHDT and YYEEEE. The CDR3 runs 15 residues. V lost 4 bases and J 5 bases, leaving 15 bases between the germline ends. The CDR3 DNA sequence: TGTGCCAGCAGCCTAATAGATACAGGGACCGGGGAGCTGTTTTTT. Its translation: CASSLIDTGTGELFF.

Only a few counts were recorded for this clonotype. This sequence joins TRBV28 and TRBJ2-2; 7 bases are a match to TRBD1. Germline V gene lookup returns CDR1 MDHEN and CDR2 SYDVKM. The CDR3 covers 15 residues. V was pared by 5 bases and J by 3 bases, with 6 bases of the junction left unmatched. The CDR3 nucleotides are TGTGCCAGCAGTGTCGGGACAGAACACACCGGGGAGCTGTTTTTT. It yields the protein CASSVGTEHTGELFF.

This clonotype has a count of ten or more. The chain links TRBV24-1 to TRBJ2-3, with 11 positions matching TRBD2. With V trimmed by 10 bases and J by 3 bases, 5 bases remained unmatched. From germline, CDR1 is KGHDR and CDR2 SFDVKD. This CDR3 is built from 14 residues. Written as DNA, the CDR3 is TGTGCCACAAAGGGGACTAGCGGAACAGATACGCAGTATTTT. This encodes CATKGTSGTDTQYF.

The chain combines TRBV10-3 with TRBJ2-5; D is perhaps TRBD1 or TRBD2 (5 bases each). Germline V gene lookup returns CDR1 ENHRY and CDR2 SYGVKD. V was clipped by 10 bases and J by 2 bases, with 11 bases between them. The CDR3 totals 12 residues. CDR3 loop: CATSGLQETQYF. CDR3 DNA sequence: TGTGCCACCTCGGGGCTTCAAGAGACCCAGTACTTC.

This clonotype was observed at least ten times. The chain links TRBV5-1 to TRBJ2-1; TRBD2 matches at 14 bases. CDR1 is SGHRS, CDR2 YFSETQ, per germline. The CDR3 runs 18 residues. V lost 5 bases to trimming and J lost 1 base; unmatched junction nucleotides: 8. The chain's CDR3 is CASRGTSGSLVSYNEQFF. The CDR3 DNA follows: TGCGCCAGCAGGGGGACTAGCGGGAGCTTGGTGTCCTACAATGAGCAGTTCTTC.

This clonotype has at least ten counts. This chain connects TRBV3-1 to TRBJ2-5; the match to TRBD2 covers 9 bases. V shed 0 bases, J shed 3 bases, and the junction held 8 bases outside the gene matches. This CDR3 contains 17 residues. Germline V lookup: CDR1 LGHDT, CDR2 YNNKEL (reference sequence). The CDR3 nucleotides are TGTGCCAGCAGCCAAGAAGGTGAAGCGGGAGGTAAAGAGACCCAGTACTTC. Translating it yields CASSQEGEAGGKETQYF.

This clonotype was counted ten times or more. The chain uses TRBV5-1 and TRBJ2-2; D is unresolved. Trimming removed 5 bases at V and 5 bases at J, with 22 bases between. This CDR3 has 17 residues. The germline V gene encodes CDR1 SGHRS and CDR2 YFSETQ. CDR3: CASSPHKEPRRTGELFF. CDR3 nucleotides: TGCGCCAGCAGTCCCCACAAGGAACCCCGGCGGACCGGGGAGCTGTTTTTT.

This clonotype was recorded at least ten times. The chain carries TRBV20-1 and TRBJ1-1; D gene ambiguous. CDR3 length: 11 residues. Trimming removed 2 bases at V and 6 bases at J, with 7 bases between. The germline gives CDR1 DFQATT, CDR2 SNEGSKA (reference sequence). The CDR3 DNA follows: TGCAGTGCTAGACCTGGGCCTGAAGCTTTCTTT. Protein: CSARPGPEAFF.

This clonotype was recorded a few times. The chain links TRBV6-5 to TRBJ2-1; 7 bases align to TRBD1. V lost 2 bases to trimming and J lost 0 bases; unmatched junction nucleotides: 4. Germline V lookup: CDR1 MNHEY, CDR2 SVGAGI. The CDR3 is 16 residues long. DNA of the CDR3: TGTGCCAGCAGTTACCCAGGGGGAAGCTCCTACAATGAGCAGTTCTTC. Translation: CASSYPGGSSYNEQFF.

This clonotype was counted many times. CDR3 residues: CASSFVLAPNEQFF. In DNA, the CDR3 is TGTGCCAGCAGTTTCGTCCTAGCCCCCAATGAGCAGTTCTTC. The rearrangement joins TRBV28 to TRBJ2-1; possible D gene TRBD2, 5 bases. From germline, CDR1 is MDHEN and CDR2 SYDVKM. The length of the CDR3 is 14 residues. The ends were cut back, 3 bases at V and 6 bases at J, with 12 bases in the middle.